This is a list of T cell receptor beta chains from one sample in a study of blood T cell repertoires in COVID-19. Clones were read by immunoSEQ multiplex PCR, and TCRdb kept only the in-frame ones, dropping some. The sample contains 97,000 or so clones, more than 80% of which appear only once. Specimen: peripheral blood. These TCRs come from a human donor in a cohort sampled during active COVID-19. The CDR3 runs from the conserved cysteine through the conserved F or W. The order of the fields is D gene, V gene, J gene, clone size, CDR3 DNA, CDR3 protein. A D gene is named only where the DNA matches it firmly. Rows may omit the clone size; those that give it use once, few, many or a size class.

.	TRBV2	TRBJ2-5	.	TGTGCCAGCGCGGGGCGGACCAGCCCAGAAGAGACCCAGTACTTC	CASAGRTSPEETQYF
.	TRBV4-3	TRBJ1-2	.	TGCGCCAGCAGCCAAGATGTAGGGAGACATGGCTACACCTTC	CASSQDVGRHGYTF
TRBD1	TRBV5-4	TRBJ1-6	.	TGTGCCAGCAGTTCGACAGGGAGAAATTCACCCCTCCACTTT	CASSSTGRNSPLHF
.	TRBV5-6	TRBJ2-5	.	TGTGCCAGCAGCCGACAGGCCGATCAAGAGACCCAGTACTTC	CASSRQADQETQYF
TRBD2	TRBV7-2	TRBJ2-7	few	TGTGCCAGCAACATAGCGGGGCCCTCCTACGAGCAGTACTTC	CASNIAGPSYEQYF
.	TRBV7-9	TRBJ1-5	.	TGTGCCAGCACTATGATTCGGGTGGAGTCTCAGCCCCAGCATTTT	CASTMIRVESQPQHF
.	TRBV11-2	TRBJ1-3	.	TGTGCCAGCAGCTTAGATTTTTCAGGAAACACCATATATTTT	CASSLDFSGNTIYF
.	TRBV5-1	TRBJ2-7	.	TGCGCCAGCAGCTTGGCCGTAGAACAGGGAAACGAGCAGTACTTC	CASSLAVEQGNEQYF
TRBD2	TRBV5-4	TRBJ2-5	.	TGTGCCAGCAGCTCCTGGGGCGGGGGAGAGACCCAGTACTTC	CASSSWGGGETQYF
.	TRBV7-3	TRBJ1-1	.	TGTGCCAGCAGCTTAACTGTCGTGAACACTGAAGCTTTCTTT	CASSLTVVNTEAFF
.	TRBV24-1	TRBJ2-2	.	TGTGCCACCAGTGATCCCGGGACATACGCCACCGGGGAGCTGTTTTTT	CATSDPGTYATGELFF
TRBD1	TRBV2	TRBJ1-2	.	TGTGCCAGCAGATACAGGGGGCTGGACTATGGCTACACCTTC	CASRYRGLDYGYTF
.	TRBV9	TRBJ2-3	.	TGTGCCAGCAGCGTAGCTCCAGCGACAGATACGCAGTATTTT	CASSVAPATDTQYF
.	TRBV7-8	TRBJ2-1	.	TGTGCCAGCAGCCCATCGTGGGGGGGGGCTAACAATGAGCAGTTCTTC	CASSPSWGGANNEQFF
.	TRBV11-2	TRBJ1-1	.	TGTGCCAGCAGCCTTAACCTGGGGCTGGGGCCCTCGGAGCCTGAAGCTTTCTTT	CASSLNLGLGPSEPEAFF
.	TRBV10-3	TRBJ1-2	.	TGTGCCATCCGGACAAGGAGGGATGATGGCTACACCTTC	CAIRTRRDDGYTF
TRBD1	TRBV7-3	TRBJ1-1	.	TGTGCCAGCAGCCCCAGCCGGGACAGCAACACTGAAGCTTTCTTT	CASSPSRDSNTEAFF
TRBD1	TRBV6-5	TRBJ2-7	.	TGTGCCAGCACGGGACAGACCCTCTACGAGCAGTACTTC	CASTGQTLYEQYF
.	TRBV20-1	TRBJ2-7	.	TGCAGTGCCATCCGACAGAACGAGCAGTACTTC	CSAIRQNEQYF
TRBD1	TRBV30	TRBJ2-3	.	TGTGCCTGGAGTCTCCAAGGGACAGGAGCCACAGATACGCAGTATTTT	CAWSLQGTGATDTQYF
.	TRBV4-2	TRBJ2-7	.	TGTGCCAGCAGCCAAGATCGTGACTACCTCCACTTC	CASSQDRDYLHF
TRBD2	TRBV9	TRBJ2-3	.	TGTGCCAGCAGCCCCCGCCTGGTTGGGACTAGGACGGTTACGCAGTATTTT	CASSPRLVGTRTVTQYF
TRBD1	TRBV28	TRBJ1-2	.	TGTGCCAGCAGTTCCACCCCGACAGGGTCGGGTGGCTACACCTTC	CASSSTPTGSGGYTF
TRBD2	TRBV2	TRBJ2-1	.	TGTGCCAGCGATCGGACTAGCGGGGGAAATGAGCAGTTCTTC	CASDRTSGGNEQFF
TRBD1	TRBV6-5	TRBJ1-6	.	TGTGCCAGCAGTTCCCAGTCCGGGACAGGGGATTCACCCCTCCACTTT	CASSSQSGTGDSPLHF
TRBD2	TRBV6-2/TRBV6-3	TRBJ2-1	.	TGTGCCAGCAGTTACTCGGATGGTAGCGGGGGGGAGCAGTTCTTC	CASSYSDGSGGEQFF
.	TRBV9	TRBJ1-2	once	TGTGCCAGCGGATTCGACAGCTATGGCTACACCTTC	CASGFDSYGYTF
TRBD1	TRBV7-9	TRBJ2-5	.	TGTGCCAGCAGCCCCGGGACAGGGGACCAAGAGACCCAGTACTTC	CASSPGTGDQETQYF
TRBD1	TRBV6-6	TRBJ2-7	once	TGTGCCAGCAGTTCGATGGGACAGGGGATAGTGGAGCAGTACTTC	CASSSMGQGIVEQYF
.	TRBV7-6	TRBJ1-1	.	TGTGCCAGCAGCGGAGAGGCCGTTTTGAACACTGAAGCTTTCTTT	CASSGEAVLNTEAFF
.	TRBV7-2	TRBJ2-5	.	TGTGCCAGCAGCTCCTTCGAGGAAGAGACCCAGTACTTC	CASSSFEEETQYF
TRBD2	TRBV7-3	TRBJ2-7	.	TGTGCCAGCAGCTTGAAAACAGTGGGAGTAGGGCACGGGAGGTACGAGCAGTACTTC	CASSLKTVGVGHGRYEQYF
TRBD1	TRBV7-2	TRBJ2-5	.	TGTGCCAGCAGCCGGGACAGCCAAGAGACCCAGTACTTC	CASSRDSQETQYF
TRBD2	TRBV7-2	TRBJ2-3	.	TGTGCCAGCAGCTTAGCGTTGAGCGGGGGGGCCGGGGGTACGCAGTATTTT	CASSLALSGGAGGTQYF
TRBD1	TRBV5-1	TRBJ2-3	.	TGCGCCAGCAGCCTCCGGGGACAGGGAGATGCAGATACGCAGTATTTT	CASSLRGQGDADTQYF
TRBD1	TRBV6-5	TRBJ1-2	.	TGTGCCAGCAGCCGGGACAGGGTTGCTGGCTACACCTTC	CASSRDRVAGYTF
TRBD1	TRBV18	TRBJ1-1	.	TGTGCCAGCTCATTACAGGGGATGAACACTGAAGCTTTCTTT	CASSLQGMNTEAFF
.	TRBV6-1	TRBJ1-1	few	TGTGCCAGCAGTGATCAGGCCACTGAAGCTTTCTTT	CASSDQATEAFF
.	TRBV14	TRBJ2-3	.	TGTGCCAGCAGCCAAGATCTACGACAGGGCACAGATACGCAGTATTTT	CASSQDLRQGTDTQYF